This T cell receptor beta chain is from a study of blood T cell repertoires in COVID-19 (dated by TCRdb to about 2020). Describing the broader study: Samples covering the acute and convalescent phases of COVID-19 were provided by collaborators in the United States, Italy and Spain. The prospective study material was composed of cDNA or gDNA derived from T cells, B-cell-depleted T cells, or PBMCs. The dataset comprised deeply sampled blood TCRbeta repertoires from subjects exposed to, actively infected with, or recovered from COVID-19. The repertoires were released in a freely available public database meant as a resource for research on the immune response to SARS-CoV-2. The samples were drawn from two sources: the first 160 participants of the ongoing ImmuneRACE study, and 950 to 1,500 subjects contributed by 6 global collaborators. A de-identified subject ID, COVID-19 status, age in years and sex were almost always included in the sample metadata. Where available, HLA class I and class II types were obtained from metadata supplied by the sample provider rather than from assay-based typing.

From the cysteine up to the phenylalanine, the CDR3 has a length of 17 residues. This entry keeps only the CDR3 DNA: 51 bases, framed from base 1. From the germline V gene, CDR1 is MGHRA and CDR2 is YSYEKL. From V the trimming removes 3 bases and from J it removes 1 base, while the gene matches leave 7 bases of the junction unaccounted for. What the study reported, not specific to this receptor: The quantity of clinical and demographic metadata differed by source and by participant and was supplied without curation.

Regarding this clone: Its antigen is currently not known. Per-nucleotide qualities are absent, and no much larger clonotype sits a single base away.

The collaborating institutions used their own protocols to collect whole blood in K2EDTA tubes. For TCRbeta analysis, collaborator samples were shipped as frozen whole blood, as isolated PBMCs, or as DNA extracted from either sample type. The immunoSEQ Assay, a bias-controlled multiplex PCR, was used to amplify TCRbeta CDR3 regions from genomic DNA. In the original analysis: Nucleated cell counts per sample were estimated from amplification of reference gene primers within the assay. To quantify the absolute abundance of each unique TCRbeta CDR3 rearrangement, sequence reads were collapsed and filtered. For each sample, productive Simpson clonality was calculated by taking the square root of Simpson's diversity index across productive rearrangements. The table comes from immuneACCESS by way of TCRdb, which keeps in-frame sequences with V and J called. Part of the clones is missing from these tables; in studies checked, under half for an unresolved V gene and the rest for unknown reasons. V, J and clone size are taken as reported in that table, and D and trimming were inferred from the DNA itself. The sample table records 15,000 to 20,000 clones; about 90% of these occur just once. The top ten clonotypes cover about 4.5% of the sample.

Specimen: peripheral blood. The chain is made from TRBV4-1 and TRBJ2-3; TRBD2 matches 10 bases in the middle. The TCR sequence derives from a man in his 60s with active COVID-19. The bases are TGCGCCAGCAGCCAGCGCCAGCTAGCGGGGGGCACAGATACGCAGTATTTT. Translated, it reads CASSQRQLAGGTDTQYF.